The source of this T cell receptor (beta chain) is a study of blood T cell repertoires in COVID-19. Measured with immunoSEQ multiplex PCR; TCRdb has only the in-frame clones, and not every one. The sample has 160,000 or so clones, 80% to 90% seen once. J was trimmed by 0 bases and V by 5 bases; bases with no gene match: 2. The germline V gene has CDR1 SEHNR and CDR2 FQNEAQ (reference sequence). The length of the CDR3 is 14 residues. This sequence originates from a woman aged 45-65 years who had recovered from COVID-19. The chain links TRBV7-9 to TRBJ2-7; 9 bases agree with TRBD2. Source material: PBMCs or T cells enriched from blood (not recorded which). The CDR3, as DNA: TGTGCCAGCAGCATTAGCGGGAGCTCCTACGAGCAGTACTTC. Amino acid sequence: CASSISGSSYEQYF.